Below are 7 T cell receptor beta chains sequenced from a single sample in a study of blood T cell repertoires in COVID-19. Profiled with immunoSEQ multiplex PCR; TCRdb holds only in-frame clones, not every one. The data contain around 230,000 clones, approximately 90% of them singletons. Material: PBMCs or T cells enriched from blood (not recorded which). Receptors were obtained from a woman in her 30s who had recovered from COVID-19.

This sequence joins TRBV4-3 and TRBJ2-7; the match to TRBD2 covers 10 bases. This CDR3 is 14 amino acids long. In germline, CDR1 is LGHNA, CDR2 YSLEER. V was clipped by 2 bases and J by 3 bases; unmatched bases: 1. The CDR3 region has the DNA TGCGCCAGCAGCCAAATAGCGGGGGGCTACGAGCAGTACTTC. This sequence encodes CASSQIAGGYEQYF.

The gene calls are TRBV6-2 or TRBV6-3 and TRBJ1-4; 7 bases fit TRBD1. This CDR3 is built from 14 residues. CDR1 is MNHEY, CDR2 SVGEGT, per germline. Unmatched junction bases numbered 5, after V lost 5 bases and J lost 5 bases. The CDR3 region is CASSNGQANEKLFF. The CDR3 DNA sequence: TGTGCCAGCAGTAATGGACAGGCAAATGAAAAACTGTTTTTT.

CDR3 residues: CASSMGRDLLGYTF. CDR3 sequence (DNA): TGTGCCAGTAGTATGGGCAGGGATCTCTTGGGCTACACCTTC. V gene TRBV19 combines with J gene TRBJ1-2; a weak D match, TRBD1 (5 bases). V gave up 3 bases and J gave up 8 bases, with 16 bases separating them. CDR1 LNHDA and CDR2 SQIVND come from the germline V gene (reference sequence). This CDR3 comprises 14 residues.

The chain employs TRBV4-2 and TRBJ1-4; D call uncertain. CDR1 and CDR2 from the germline V gene are LGHNA and YNFKEQ. The CDR3 runs to 15 residues. V was trimmed by 0 bases and J by 1 base, leaving 6 bases between them. The CDR3 sequence: CASSQEAGTNEKLFF. Written as DNA, the CDR3 is TGTGCCAGCAGCCAAGAAGCAGGAACTAATGAAAAACTGTTTTTT.

This chain links TRBV7-2 with TRBJ1-5; a possible D gene is TRBD1 (6 bases). CDR1 is SGHTA and CDR2 is FQGNSA in the germline V gene. The CDR3 is 15 residues long. V was pared by 1 base and J by 2 bases, with 9 bases between. CDR3 in DNA: TGTGCCAGCAGCTTAGAGGGACACCGCAATCAGCCCCAGCATTTT. Amino acid sequence: CASSLEGHRNQPQHF.

This clone is medium-sized (0.01 to 0.1%) in the sample. V is TRBV25-1 and J is TRBJ2-2; 7 bases agree with TRBD1. Germline-derived CDR1 and CDR2 are MGHDK and SYGVNS. The CDR3 has 14 residues. The J segment lost 3 bases and the V segment lost 2 bases, leaving 0 bases of the junction unmatched. CDR3 in DNA: TGTGCCAGCAGTGAACAGGGGGACACCGGGGAGCTGTTTTTT. It translates to CASSEQGDTGELFF.

This clone has just one count. The V gene is TRBV4-3, the J gene TRBJ2-2, with TRBD2 matching over 9 bases. The CDR3 runs 16 residues. CDR1 LGHNA and CDR2 YSLEER come from the germline V gene. V dropped 4 bases and J dropped 6; count of bases not matched to a gene: 9. As DNA, the CDR3 is TGCGCCAGCAGCCCGGATAGCGGGGGCTTCTCCGGGGAGCTGTTTTTT. This sequence encodes CASSPDSGGFSGELFF.